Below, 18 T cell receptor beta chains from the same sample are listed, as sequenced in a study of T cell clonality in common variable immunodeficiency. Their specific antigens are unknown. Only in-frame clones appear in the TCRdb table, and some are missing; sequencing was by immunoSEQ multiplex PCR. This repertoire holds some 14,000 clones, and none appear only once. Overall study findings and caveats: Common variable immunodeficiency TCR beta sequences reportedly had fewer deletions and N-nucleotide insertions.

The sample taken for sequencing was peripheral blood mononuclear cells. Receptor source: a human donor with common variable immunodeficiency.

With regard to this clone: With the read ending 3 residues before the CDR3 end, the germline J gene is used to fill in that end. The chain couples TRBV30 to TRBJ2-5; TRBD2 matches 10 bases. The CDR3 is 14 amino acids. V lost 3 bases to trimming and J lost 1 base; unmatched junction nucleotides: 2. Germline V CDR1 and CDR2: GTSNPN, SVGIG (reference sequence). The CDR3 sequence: CAWRASGGQETQYF. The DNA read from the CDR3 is TGTGCCTGGAGGGCTAGCGGGGGCCAAGAGACC.

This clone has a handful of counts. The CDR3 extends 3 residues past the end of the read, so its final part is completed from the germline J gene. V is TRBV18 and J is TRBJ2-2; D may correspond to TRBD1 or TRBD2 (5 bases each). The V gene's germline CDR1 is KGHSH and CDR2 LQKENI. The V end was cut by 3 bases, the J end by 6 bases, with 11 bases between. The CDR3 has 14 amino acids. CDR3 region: CASSPTRGAGELFF. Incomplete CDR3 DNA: TGTGCCAGCTCACCTACTCGAGGGGCCGGGGAG.

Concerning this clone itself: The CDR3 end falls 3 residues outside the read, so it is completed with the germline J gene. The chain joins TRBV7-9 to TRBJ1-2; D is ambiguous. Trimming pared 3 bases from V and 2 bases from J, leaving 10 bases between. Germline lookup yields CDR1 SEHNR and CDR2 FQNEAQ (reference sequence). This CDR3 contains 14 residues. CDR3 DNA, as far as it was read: TGTGCCAGCAGCTTGCGGGGTTTCAACTATGGC. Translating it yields CASSLRGFNYG. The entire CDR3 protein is CASSLRGFNYGYTF.

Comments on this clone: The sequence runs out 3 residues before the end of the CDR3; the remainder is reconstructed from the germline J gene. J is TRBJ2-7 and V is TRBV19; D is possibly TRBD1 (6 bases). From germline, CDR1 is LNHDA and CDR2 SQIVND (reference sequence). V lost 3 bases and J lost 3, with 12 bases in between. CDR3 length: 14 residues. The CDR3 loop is CASSIWGRGYEQYF. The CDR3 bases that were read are TGTGCCAGTAGTATCTGGGGCAGGGGCTACGAG.

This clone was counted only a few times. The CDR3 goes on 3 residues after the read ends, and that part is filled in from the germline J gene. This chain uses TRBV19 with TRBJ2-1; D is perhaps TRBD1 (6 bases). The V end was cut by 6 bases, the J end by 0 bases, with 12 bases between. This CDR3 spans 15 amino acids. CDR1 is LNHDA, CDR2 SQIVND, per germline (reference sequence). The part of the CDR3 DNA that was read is TGTGCCAGTAGCCAGGGACAACACTCCTACAATGAG. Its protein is CASSQGQHSYNE. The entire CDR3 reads CASSQGQHSYNEQFF.

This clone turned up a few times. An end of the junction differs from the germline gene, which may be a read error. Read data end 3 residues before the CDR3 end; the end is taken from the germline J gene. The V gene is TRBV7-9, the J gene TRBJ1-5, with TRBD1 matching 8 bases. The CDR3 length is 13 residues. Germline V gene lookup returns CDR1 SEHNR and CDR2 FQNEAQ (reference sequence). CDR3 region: CSSRQGSNQPQHF. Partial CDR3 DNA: TGTTCCAGCAGACAGGGGAGCAATCAGCCC.

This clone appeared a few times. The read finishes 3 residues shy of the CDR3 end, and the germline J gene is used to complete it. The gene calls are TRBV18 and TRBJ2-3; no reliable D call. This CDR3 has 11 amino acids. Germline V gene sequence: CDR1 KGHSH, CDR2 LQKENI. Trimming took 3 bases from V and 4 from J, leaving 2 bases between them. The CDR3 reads CASSPSDTQYF. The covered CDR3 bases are TGTGCCAGCTCACCCTCAGATACG.

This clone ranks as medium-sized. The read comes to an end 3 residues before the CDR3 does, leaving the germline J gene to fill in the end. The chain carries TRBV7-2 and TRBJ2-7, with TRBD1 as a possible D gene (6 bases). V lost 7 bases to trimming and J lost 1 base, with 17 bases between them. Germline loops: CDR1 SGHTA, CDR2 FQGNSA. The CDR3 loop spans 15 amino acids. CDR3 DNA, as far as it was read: TGTGCCAGCACCTCCTGGGGGACACCTTCCTACGAG. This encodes CASTSWGTPSYE. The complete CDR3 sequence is CASTSWGTPSYEQYF. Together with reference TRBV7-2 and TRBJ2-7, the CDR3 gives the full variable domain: GAGVSQSPSNKVTEKGKDVELRCDPISGHTALYWYRQSLGQGLEFLIYFQGNSAPDKSGLPSDRFSAERTGGSVSTLTIQRTQQEDSAVYLCASTSWGTPSYEQYFGPGTRLTVT.

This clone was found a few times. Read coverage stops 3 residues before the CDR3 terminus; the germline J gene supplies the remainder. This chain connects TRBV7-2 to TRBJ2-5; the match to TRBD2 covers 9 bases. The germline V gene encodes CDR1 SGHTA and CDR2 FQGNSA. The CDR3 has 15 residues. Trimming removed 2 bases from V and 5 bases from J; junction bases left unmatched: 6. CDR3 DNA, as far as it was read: TGTGCCAGCAGCTTATATAGCGGGGGTCCTGAGACC. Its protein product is CASSLYSGGPET. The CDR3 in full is CASSLYSGGPETQYF.

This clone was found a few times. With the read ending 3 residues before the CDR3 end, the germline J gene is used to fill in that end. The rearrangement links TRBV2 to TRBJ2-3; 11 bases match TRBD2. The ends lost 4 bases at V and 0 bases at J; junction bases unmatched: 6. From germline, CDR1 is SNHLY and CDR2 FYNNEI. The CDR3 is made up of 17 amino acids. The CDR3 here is CASSVAGGPLSTDTQYF. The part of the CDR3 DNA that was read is TGTGCCAGCAGTGTAGCGGGGGGGCCTCTAAGCACAGATACG.

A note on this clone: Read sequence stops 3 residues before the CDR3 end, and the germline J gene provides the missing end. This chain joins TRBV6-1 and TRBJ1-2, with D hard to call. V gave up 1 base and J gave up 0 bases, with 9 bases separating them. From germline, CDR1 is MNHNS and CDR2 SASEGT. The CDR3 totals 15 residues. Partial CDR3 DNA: TGTGCCAGCAGTGAAGTTTTCAACTCTAACTATGGC. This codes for CASSEVFNSNYG. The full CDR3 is CASSEVFNSNYGYTF.

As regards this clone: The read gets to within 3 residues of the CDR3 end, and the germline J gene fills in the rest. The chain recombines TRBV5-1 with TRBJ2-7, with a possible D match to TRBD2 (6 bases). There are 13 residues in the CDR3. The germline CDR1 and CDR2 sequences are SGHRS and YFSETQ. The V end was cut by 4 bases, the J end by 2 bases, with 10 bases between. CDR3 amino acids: CASSGGVTYEQYF. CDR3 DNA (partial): TGCGCCAGCAGCGGCGGGGTAACCTACGAG.

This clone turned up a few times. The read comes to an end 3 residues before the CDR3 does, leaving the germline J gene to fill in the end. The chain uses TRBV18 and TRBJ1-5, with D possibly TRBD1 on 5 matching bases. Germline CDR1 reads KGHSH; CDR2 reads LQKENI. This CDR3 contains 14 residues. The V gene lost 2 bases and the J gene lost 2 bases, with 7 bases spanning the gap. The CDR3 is CASSPSGGNQPQHF. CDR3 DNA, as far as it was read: TGTGCCAGCTCACCATCGGGGGGCAATCAGCCC. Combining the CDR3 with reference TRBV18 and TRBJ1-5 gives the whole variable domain NAGVMQNPRHLVRRRGQEARLRCSPMKGHSHVYWYRQLPEEGLKFMVYLQKENIIDESGMPKERFSAEFPKEGPSILRIQQVVRGDSAAYFCASSPSGGNQPQHFGDGTRLSIL.

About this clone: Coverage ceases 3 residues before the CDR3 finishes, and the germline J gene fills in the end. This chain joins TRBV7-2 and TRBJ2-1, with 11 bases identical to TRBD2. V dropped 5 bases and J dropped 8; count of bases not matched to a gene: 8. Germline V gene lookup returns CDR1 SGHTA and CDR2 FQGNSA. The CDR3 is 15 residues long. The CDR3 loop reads CASSVSGGAFHEQFF. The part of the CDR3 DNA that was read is TGTGCCAGCAGCGTTAGCGGGGGGGCCTTTCATGAG.

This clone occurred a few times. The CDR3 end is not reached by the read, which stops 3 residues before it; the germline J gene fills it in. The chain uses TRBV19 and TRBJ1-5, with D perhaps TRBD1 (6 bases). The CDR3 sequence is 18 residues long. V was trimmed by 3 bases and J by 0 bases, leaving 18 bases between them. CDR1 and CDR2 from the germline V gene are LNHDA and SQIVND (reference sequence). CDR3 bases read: TGTGCCAGTAGTATCGGAGCAGGGACAAAATATAGCAATCAGCCC. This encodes CASSIGAGTKYSNQP. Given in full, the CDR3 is CASSIGAGTKYSNQPQHF. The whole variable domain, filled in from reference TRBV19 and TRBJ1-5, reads DGGITQSPKYLFRKEGQNVTLSCEQNLNHDAMYWYRQDPGQGLRLIYYSQIVNDFQKGDIAEGYSVSREKKESFPLTVTSAQKNPTAFYLCASSIGAGTKYSNQPQHFGDGTRLSIL.

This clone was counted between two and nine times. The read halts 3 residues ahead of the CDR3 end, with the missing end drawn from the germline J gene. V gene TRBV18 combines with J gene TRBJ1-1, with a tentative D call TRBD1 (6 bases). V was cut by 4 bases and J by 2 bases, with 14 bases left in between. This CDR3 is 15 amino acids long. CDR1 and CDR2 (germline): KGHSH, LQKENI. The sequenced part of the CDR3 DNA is TGTGCCAGCTCACTCGGACAGCAGATTAACACTGAA. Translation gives CASSLGQQINTE. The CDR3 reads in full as CASSLGQQINTEAFF.

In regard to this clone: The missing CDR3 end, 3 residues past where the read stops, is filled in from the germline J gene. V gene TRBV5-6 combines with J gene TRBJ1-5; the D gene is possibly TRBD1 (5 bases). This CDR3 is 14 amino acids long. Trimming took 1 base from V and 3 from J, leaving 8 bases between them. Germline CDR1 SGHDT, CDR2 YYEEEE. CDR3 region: CASSLTGVNQPQHF. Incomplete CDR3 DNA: TGTGCCAGCAGCTTGACAGGAGTCAATCAGCCC.

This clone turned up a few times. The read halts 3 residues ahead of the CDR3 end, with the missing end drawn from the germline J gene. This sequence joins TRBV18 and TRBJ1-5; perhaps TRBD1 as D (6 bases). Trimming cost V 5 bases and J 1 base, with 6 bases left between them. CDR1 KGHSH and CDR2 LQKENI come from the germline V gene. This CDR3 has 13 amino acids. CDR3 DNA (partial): TGTGCCAGCTCAGGACAGAGCAATCAGCCC. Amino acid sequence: CASSGQSNQP. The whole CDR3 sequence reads CASSGQSNQPQHF.